A selection of T cell receptor beta chains follows, all from one sample in a study of blood T cell repertoires in COVID-19. Some clones are missing from TCRdb's copy, which holds only in-frame ones; the method was immunoSEQ multiplex PCR. The sample lists roughly 35,000 clones; approximately 80% were seen once. The source material was peripheral blood. These receptors came from an older man with acute or convalescent COVID-19. Both conserved end residues are part of each CDR3. A D gene is named only where the DNA matches it firmly. Clone size is given for some rows only: seen once, a few or many times, or a class if the clone is expanded.

j_gene: TRBJ1-1; d_gene: .; v_gene: TRBV12-3/TRBV12-4; abundance: .; CDR3aa: CASSRGGGEAFF; CDR3nt: TGTGCCAGCAGTCGGGGAGGGGGGGAAGCTTTCTTT
j_gene: TRBJ1-2; d_gene: .; v_gene: TRBV11-2; abundance: .; CDR3aa: CASSFGRANYGYTF; CDR3nt: TGTGCCAGCAGCTTTGGCAGGGCCAACTATGGCTACACCTTC
j_gene: TRBJ2-4; d_gene: TRBD1; v_gene: TRBV5-1; abundance: .; CDR3aa: CASSSRQGSNIQYF; CDR3nt: TGCGCCAGCAGCTCCCGACAGGGATCTAACATTCAGTACTTC
j_gene: TRBJ2-7; d_gene: .; v_gene: TRBV7-8; abundance: few; CDR3aa: CASGGQGPGSSGRVYEQYF; CDR3nt: TGTGCCAGCGGGGGACAGGGGCCCGGTAGTAGCGGGAGGGTCTACGAGCAGTACTTC
j_gene: TRBJ2-5; d_gene: TRBD1; v_gene: TRBV27; abundance: .; CDR3aa: CASSLSWDRGETQYF; CDR3nt: TGTGCCAGCAGTTTATCTTGGGACAGGGGCGAGACCCAGTACTTC
j_gene: TRBJ1-2; d_gene: .; v_gene: TRBV15; abundance: .; CDR3aa: CATSRIREPGARYGYTF; CDR3nt: TGTGCCACCAGCAGAATAAGGGAACCGGGAGCCCGCTATGGCTACACCTTC
j_gene: TRBJ2-1; d_gene: .; v_gene: TRBV4-2; abundance: .; CDR3aa: CASSHARGQNEQFF; CDR3nt: TGTGCCAGCAGCCATGCCCGGGGACAAAATGAGCAGTTCTTC
j_gene: TRBJ2-1; d_gene: TRBD1; v_gene: TRBV6-4; abundance: .; CDR3aa: CASSLGQGLRNEQFF; CDR3nt: TGTGCCAGCAGCCTGGGACAGGGCCTTCGTAATGAGCAGTTCTTC
j_gene: TRBJ2-7; d_gene: .; v_gene: TRBV5-1; abundance: .; CDR3aa: CASGRGVGEQYF; CDR3nt: TGCGCCAGCGGCAGGGGAGTAGGCGAGCAGTACTTC
j_gene: TRBJ2-1; d_gene: TRBD2; v_gene: TRBV29-1; abundance: .; CDR3aa: CSVERSGGGENEQFF; CDR3nt: TGCAGCGTTGAGAGAAGCGGGGGGGGCGAGAATGAGCAGTTCTTC
j_gene: TRBJ2-2; d_gene: .; v_gene: TRBV30; abundance: .; CDR3aa: CACSFGTGELFF; CDR3nt: TGTGCCTGTTCCTTCGGCACCGGGGAGCTGTTTTTT
j_gene: TRBJ2-1; d_gene: .; v_gene: TRBV11-2; abundance: .; CDR3aa: CASSPFRDNEQFF; CDR3nt: TGTGCCAGCAGCCCCTTCCGAGACAATGAGCAGTTCTTC
j_gene: TRBJ2-6; d_gene: .; v_gene: TRBV15; abundance: .; CDR3aa: CATSTELSGANVLTF; CDR3nt: TGTGCCACCAGCACAGAACTTTCTGGGGCCAACGTCCTGACTTTC
j_gene: TRBJ1-3; d_gene: .; v_gene: TRBV29-1; abundance: .; CDR3aa: CSVGGDTSGNTIYF; CDR3nt: TGCAGCGTGGGGGGGGACACCTCTGGAAACACCATATATTTT
j_gene: TRBJ2-1; d_gene: TRBD1; v_gene: TRBV29-1; abundance: .; CDR3aa: CSVQTGFDEQFF; CDR3nt: TGCAGCGTCCAGACAGGGTTCGATGAGCAGTTCTTC
j_gene: TRBJ1-1; d_gene: TRBD1; v_gene: TRBV16; abundance: .; CDR3aa: CASSQSRTGGTEAFF; CDR3nt: TGTGCCAGCAGCCAATCGAGGACAGGGGGCACTGAAGCTTTCTTT
j_gene: TRBJ2-7; d_gene: TRBD2; v_gene: TRBV27; abundance: .; CDR3aa: CASSLSGRALSYEQYF; CDR3nt: TGTGCCAGCAGTTTATCCGGGAGGGCCTTGAGTTACGAGCAGTACTTC
j_gene: TRBJ2-3; d_gene: .; v_gene: TRBV5-1; abundance: .; CDR3aa: CASSLFGTSSPYF; CDR3nt: TGCGCCAGCAGCCTATTTGGCACTAGTTCCCCGTATTTT
j_gene: TRBJ2-7; d_gene: TRBD2; v_gene: TRBV4-1; abundance: .; CDR3aa: CASSQAWTSPYEQYF; CDR3nt: TGCGCCAGCAGCCAAGCGTGGACTAGCCCCTACGAGCAGTACTTC
j_gene: TRBJ2-7; d_gene: .; v_gene: TRBV30; abundance: .; CDR3aa: CAWSYSLFGGEQYF; CDR3nt: TGTGCCTGGAGTTATTCTCTTTTCGGAGGGGAGCAGTACTTC
j_gene: TRBJ2-5; d_gene: TRBD2; v_gene: TRBV11-2; abundance: .; CDR3aa: CASSLAGLADETQYF; CDR3nt: TGTGCCAGCAGCTTAGCCGGACTAGCCGACGAGACCCAGTACTTC
j_gene: TRBJ1-6; d_gene: .; v_gene: TRBV14; abundance: few; CDR3aa: CASSPDGGTNNSPLHF; CDR3nt: TGTGCCAGCAGCCCCGATGGGGGGACCAATAATTCACCCCTCCACTTT
j_gene: TRBJ2-3; d_gene: TRBD1; v_gene: TRBV28; abundance: once; CDR3aa: CASSLGGQGATDTQYF; CDR3nt: TGTGCCAGCAGTTTAGGGGGGCAGGGGGCAACAGATACGCAGTATTTT
j_gene: TRBJ2-3; d_gene: TRBD2; v_gene: TRBV4-2; abundance: few; CDR3aa: CASSQGLAGGPSTDTQYF; CDR3nt: TGTGCCAGCAGCCAAGGCCTAGCGGGGGGCCCCAGCACAGATACGCAGTATTTT
j_gene: TRBJ2-5; d_gene: TRBD1; v_gene: TRBV9; abundance: .; CDR3aa: CASSALRGQGAETQYF; CDR3nt: TGTGCCAGCAGCGCTCTCCGGGGACAGGGCGCAGAGACCCAGTACTTC
j_gene: TRBJ1-1; d_gene: TRBD1; v_gene: TRBV12-5; abundance: .; CDR3aa: CASGWGSGQRNTEAFF; CDR3nt: TGTGCTAGTGGTTGGGGATCGGGACAGAGGAACACTGAAGCTTTCTTT
j_gene: TRBJ2-1; d_gene: TRBD2; v_gene: TRBV15; abundance: .; CDR3aa: CATSRGLFGTGGLYNEQFF; CDR3nt: TGTGCCACCAGCAGAGGTCTTTTCGGAACGGGAGGATTATACAATGAGCAGTTCTTC
j_gene: TRBJ1-1; d_gene: .; v_gene: TRBV29-1; abundance: .; CDR3aa: CSVASGLNTEAFF; CDR3nt: TGCAGCGTTGCTTCAGGTCTGAACACTGAAGCTTTCTTT
j_gene: TRBJ1-5; d_gene: .; v_gene: TRBV6-1; abundance: .; CDR3aa: CASSEAAGAIGNQPQHF; CDR3nt: TGTGCCAGCAGTGAAGCCGCAGGGGCTATAGGCAATCAGCCCCAGCATTTT
j_gene: TRBJ2-7; d_gene: .; v_gene: TRBV18; abundance: .; CDR3aa: CASSPDRDLTYEQYF; CDR3nt: TGTGCCAGCTCACCCGACCGGGACTTAACCTACGAGCAGTACTTC
j_gene: TRBJ2-5; d_gene: .; v_gene: TRBV29-1; abundance: few; CDR3aa: CSARQSQETQYF; CDR3nt: TGCAGCGCCAGACAATCCCAAGAGACCCAGTACTTC
j_gene: TRBJ2-2; d_gene: .; v_gene: TRBV3-1/TRBV3-2; abundance: many; CDR3aa: CASLPPAGELFF; CDR3nt: TGTGCCAGCCTACCCCCCGCCGGGGAGCTGTTTTTT
j_gene: TRBJ2-7; d_gene: TRBD1; v_gene: TRBV12-3/TRBV12-4; abundance: .; CDR3aa: CASSDRESYEQYF; CDR3nt: TGTGCCAGCAGCGACAGGGAGTCCTACGAGCAGTACTTC
j_gene: TRBJ2-2; d_gene: .; v_gene: TRBV11-3; abundance: .; CDR3aa: CAQTWRLAVAGELFF; CDR3nt: TGTGCCCAAACCTGGAGGCTAGCTGTAGCCGGGGAGCTGTTTTTT
j_gene: TRBJ2-7; d_gene: TRBD1; v_gene: TRBV11-2; abundance: .; CDR3aa: CASSQDRGSYEQYF; CDR3nt: TGTGCCAGCAGCCAGGACAGGGGCTCCTACGAGCAGTACTTC
j_gene: TRBJ2-5; d_gene: .; v_gene: TRBV5-1; abundance: .; CDR3aa: CASSFQGDQETQYF; CDR3nt: TGCGCCAGCAGCTTCCAAGGGGACCAAGAGACCCAGTACTTC
j_gene: TRBJ2-7; d_gene: .; v_gene: TRBV27; abundance: few; CDR3aa: CASSFNRMSYEQYF; CDR3nt: TGTGCCAGCAGTTTCAACAGAATGTCTTACGAGCAGTACTTC
j_gene: TRBJ2-7; d_gene: .; v_gene: TRBV4-1; abundance: .; CDR3aa: CASSQDDSGYREQYF; CDR3nt: TGCGCCAGCAGCCAAGACGATAGCGGCTACCGGGAGCAGTACTTC
j_gene: TRBJ2-5; d_gene: .; v_gene: TRBV15; abundance: .; CDR3aa: CATSRERGAGAGETQYF; CDR3nt: TGTGCCACCAGCAGAGAGCGGGGCGCGGGGGCAGGAGAGACCCAGTACTTC
j_gene: TRBJ1-4; d_gene: TRBD1; v_gene: TRBV5-8; abundance: .; CDR3aa: CASRPGTGRSNEKLFF; CDR3nt: TGTGCCAGCAGACCCGGGACAGGACGGTCTAATGAAAAACTGTTTTTT
j_gene: TRBJ1-2; d_gene: .; v_gene: TRBV4-3; abundance: .; CDR3aa: CASSQDPSNYGYTF; CDR3nt: TGCGCCAGCAGCCAAGATCCCAGTAACTATGGCTACACCTTC
j_gene: TRBJ1-1; d_gene: .; v_gene: TRBV6-2/TRBV6-3; abundance: .; CDR3aa: CASSPPDRATVF; CDR3nt: TGTGCCAGCAGTCCCCCGGACAGAGCCACAGTCTTT
j_gene: TRBJ2-2; d_gene: .; v_gene: TRBV2; abundance: .; CDR3aa: CASSELGQENTGELFF; CDR3nt: TGTGCCAGCAGTGAGCTGGGGCAGGAAAACACCGGGGAGCTGTTTTTT
j_gene: TRBJ1-1; d_gene: TRBD1; v_gene: TRBV6-2/TRBV6-3; abundance: .; CDR3aa: CASSPGTGGKKGEAFF; CDR3nt: TGTGCCAGCAGCCCCGGGACAGGGGGAAAGAAAGGGGAAGCTTTCTTT
j_gene: TRBJ2-2; d_gene: TRBD1; v_gene: TRBV9; abundance: once; CDR3aa: CASSSGQGETGELFF; CDR3nt: TGTGCCAGCAGCTCGGGACAGGGTGAAACCGGGGAGCTGTTTTTT
j_gene: TRBJ2-1; d_gene: .; v_gene: TRBV9; abundance: .; CDR3aa: CASSVDHGGYGSEQFF; CDR3nt: TGTGCCAGCAGCGTAGATCATGGTGGCTATGGGAGTGAGCAGTTCTTC
j_gene: TRBJ2-2; d_gene: TRBD1; v_gene: TRBV6-4; abundance: .; CDR3aa: CASSQGQGFAGELFF; CDR3nt: TGTGCCAGCAGCCAGGGACAGGGTTTCGCCGGGGAGCTGTTTTTT
j_gene: TRBJ2-5; d_gene: .; v_gene: TRBV27; abundance: .; CDR3aa: CASSLERIGTQYF; CDR3nt: TGTGCCAGCAGTTTAGAGCGTATAGGGACCCAGTACTTC
j_gene: TRBJ1-6; d_gene: TRBD1; v_gene: TRBV27; abundance: .; CDR3aa: CASSLVGQGDSPLHF; CDR3nt: TGTGCCAGCAGTTTGGTGGGACAGGGGGATTCACCCCTCCACTTT
j_gene: TRBJ1-5; d_gene: TRBD1; v_gene: TRBV19; abundance: .; CDR3aa: CASTDRDRPQHF; CDR3nt: TGTGCCAGTACGGACAGGGATCGGCCCCAGCATTTT
j_gene: TRBJ2-7; d_gene: TRBD1; v_gene: TRBV4-3; abundance: .; CDR3aa: CASSHAGTGGPEQYF; CDR3nt: TGCGCCAGCAGCCATGCCGGGACAGGGGGCCCCGAGCAGTACTTC
j_gene: TRBJ2-7; d_gene: TRBD2; v_gene: TRBV6-4; abundance: .; CDR3aa: CASTRGGRSYEQYF; CDR3nt: TGTGCCAGCACCCGGGGGGGTAGGTCCTACGAGCAGTACTTC
j_gene: TRBJ2-1; d_gene: TRBD2; v_gene: TRBV3-1/TRBV3-2; abundance: .; CDR3aa: CASSQDPASGSLSSYNEQFF; CDR3nt: TGTGCCAGCAGCCAAGATCCCGCTAGCGGTTCCTTAAGCTCCTACAATGAGCAGTTCTTC